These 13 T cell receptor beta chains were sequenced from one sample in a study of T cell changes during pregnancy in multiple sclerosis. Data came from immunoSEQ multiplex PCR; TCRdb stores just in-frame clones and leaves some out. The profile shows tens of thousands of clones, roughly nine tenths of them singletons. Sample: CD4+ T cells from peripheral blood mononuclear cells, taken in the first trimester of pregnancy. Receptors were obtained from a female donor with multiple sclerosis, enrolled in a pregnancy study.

DNA for the CDR3: TGTGCCAGCAGCGCCTCAACAGGGATATACGAGCAGTACTTC. This gives the protein CASSASTGIYEQYF. The chain is built from TRBV9 and TRBJ2-7; weak D call: TRBD1 (6 bases). Germline V CDR1 and CDR2: SGDLS, YYNGEE. Trimming stripped 3 bases from V and 4 bases from J, with 14 bases between. The CDR3 sequence is 14 residues long.

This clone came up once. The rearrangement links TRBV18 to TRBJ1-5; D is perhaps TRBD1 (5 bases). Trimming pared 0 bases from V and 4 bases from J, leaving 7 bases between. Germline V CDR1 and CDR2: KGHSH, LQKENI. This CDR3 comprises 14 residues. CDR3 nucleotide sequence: TGTGCCAGCTCACCACCGGGACTAAATCAGCCCCAGCATTTT. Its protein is CASSPPGLNQPQHF. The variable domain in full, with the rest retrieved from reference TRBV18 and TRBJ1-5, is NAGVMQNPRHLVRRRGQEARLRCSPMKGHSHVYWYRQLPEEGLKFMVYLQKENIIDESGMPKERFSAEFPKEGPSILRIQQVVRGDSAAYFCASSPPGLNQPQHFGDGTRLSIL.

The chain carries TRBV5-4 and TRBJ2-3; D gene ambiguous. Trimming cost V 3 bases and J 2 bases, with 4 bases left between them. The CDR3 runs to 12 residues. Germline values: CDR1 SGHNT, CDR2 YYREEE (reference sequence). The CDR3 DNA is TGTGCCAGCAGCTGGGCCACAGATACGCAGTATTTT. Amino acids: CASSWATDTQYF.

The CDR3 nucleotides are TGTGCCACCGGCCGGACAGGGAACTCTGGAAACACCATATATTTT. It translates to CATGRTGNSGNTIYF. The V and J genes are TRBV15 and TRBJ1-3, with TRBD1 matching 8 bases. The CDR3 totals 15 residues. V lost 8 bases and J lost 0; bases outside the gene matches: 6. Germline V lookup: CDR1 LNHNV, CDR2 YYDKDF (reference sequence).

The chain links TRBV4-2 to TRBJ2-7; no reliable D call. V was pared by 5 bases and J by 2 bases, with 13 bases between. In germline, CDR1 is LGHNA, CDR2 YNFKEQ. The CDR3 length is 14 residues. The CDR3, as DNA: TGTGCCAGCAGCGAAGGGCACAGCACCTACGAGCAGTACTTC. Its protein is CASSEGHSTYEQYF.

This chain's CDR3 is CASSQAGGGYEQYF. Written as DNA, the CDR3 is TGTGCCAGCAGCCAAGCGGGGGGAGGGTACGAGCAGTACTTC. The V gene is TRBV14, the J gene TRBJ2-7; 7 nucleotides align to TRBD2. Per germline, CDR1 SGHDN and CDR2 FVKESK. J gave up 4 bases and V 1 base, and 4 bases lay outside the gene matches. The length of the CDR3 is 14 residues.

CDR3 in DNA: TGTGCCTGGAGTGATGAGGGGGCCGGGACAGATACGCAGTATTTT. It encodes CAWSDEGAGTDTQYF. The rearrangement uses TRBV30 and TRBJ2-3; 7 positions match TRBD1. This CDR3 has 15 residues. In germline, CDR1 is GTSNPN, CDR2 SVGIG (reference sequence). V was clipped by 1 base and J by 3 bases; unmatched bases: 7.

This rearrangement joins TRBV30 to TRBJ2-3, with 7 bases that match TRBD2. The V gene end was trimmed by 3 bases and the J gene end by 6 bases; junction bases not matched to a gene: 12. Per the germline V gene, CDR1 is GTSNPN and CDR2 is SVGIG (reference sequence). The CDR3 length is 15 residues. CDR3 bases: TGTGCCTGGAGGAGGGGTGAGCGGGGTTGGGATACGCAGTATTTT. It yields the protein CAWRRGERGWDTQYF.

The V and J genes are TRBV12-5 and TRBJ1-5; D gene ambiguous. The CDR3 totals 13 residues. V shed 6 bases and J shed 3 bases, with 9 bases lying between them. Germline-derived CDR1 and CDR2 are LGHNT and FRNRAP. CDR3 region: CASGGGYNQPQHF. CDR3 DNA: TGTGCTAGTGGGGGAGGGTACAATCAGCCCCAGCATTTT.

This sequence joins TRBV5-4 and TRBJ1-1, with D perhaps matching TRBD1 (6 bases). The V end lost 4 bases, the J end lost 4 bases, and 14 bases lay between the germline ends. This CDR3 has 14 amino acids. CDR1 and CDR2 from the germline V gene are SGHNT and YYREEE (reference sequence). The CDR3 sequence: CASSNRVRGTEAFF. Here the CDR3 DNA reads TGTGCCAGCAGCAACAGGGTGAGGGGCACTGAAGCTTTCTTT.

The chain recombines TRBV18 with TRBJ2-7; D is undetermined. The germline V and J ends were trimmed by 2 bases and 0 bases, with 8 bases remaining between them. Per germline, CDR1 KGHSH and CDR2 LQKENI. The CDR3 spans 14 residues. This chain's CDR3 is CASSPRESSYEQYF. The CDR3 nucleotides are TGTGCCAGCTCACCAAGAGAGAGCTCCTACGAGCAGTACTTC.

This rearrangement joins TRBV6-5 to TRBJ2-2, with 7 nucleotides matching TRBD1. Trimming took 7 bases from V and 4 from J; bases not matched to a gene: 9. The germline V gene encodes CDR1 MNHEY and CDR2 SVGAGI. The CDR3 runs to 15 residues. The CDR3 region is CASTPPPGGTGELFF. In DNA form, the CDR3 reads TGTGCCAGCACCCCCCCGCCAGGGGGCACCGGGGAGCTGTTTTTT.

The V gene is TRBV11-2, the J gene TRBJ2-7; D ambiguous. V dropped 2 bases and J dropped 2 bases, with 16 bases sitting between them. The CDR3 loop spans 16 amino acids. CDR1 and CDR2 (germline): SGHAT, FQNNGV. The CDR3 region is CASSLRTMGATYEQYF. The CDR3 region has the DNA TGTGCCAGCAGCTTACGAACGATGGGCGCAACCTACGAGCAGTACTTC.